Listed below are T cell receptor beta chains from one sample, sequenced in a study of T cells in localized non-small cell lung cancer. TCRdb keeps only in-frame clones here, not all; method: immunoSEQ multiplex PCR. Among around 16,000 clones listed, about 91% were seen once. This specimen consisted of peripheral blood, obtained before any cancer treatment. The source is a female donor older than 55 with stage III squamous cell lung carcinoma. The CDR3 runs from the conserved cysteine through the conserved F or W. A D gene is named only where the DNA matches it firmly. The size entry is marked missing in some rows and otherwise reads once, few, many or a size class.

d_gene: NA
abundance: NA
j_gene: TRBJ1-1
v_gene: TRBV6-6
CDR3nt: TGTGCCAGCAGCAACAGGGAGGGCACTGAAGCTTTCTTT
CDR3aa: CASSNREGTEAFF

d_gene: TRBD2
abundance: NA
j_gene: TRBJ2-3
v_gene: TRBV11-1
CDR3nt: TGTGCCAGCAGCTCGGGACTAGCGGTCACAGATACGCAGTATTTT
CDR3aa: CASSSGLAVTDTQYF

d_gene: NA
abundance: NA
j_gene: TRBJ1-1
v_gene: TRBV7-9
CDR3nt: TGTGCCAGCAGGCGAGCCGGGACTGCCTTGAACACTGAAGCTTTCTTT
CDR3aa: CASRRAGTALNTEAFF

d_gene: NA
abundance: NA
j_gene: TRBJ2-5
v_gene: TRBV28
CDR3nt: TGTGCCAGCAGTTATTGGGAAGGGCCCGAGACCCAGTACTTC
CDR3aa: CASSYWEGPETQYF

d_gene: TRBD2
abundance: NA
j_gene: TRBJ2-1
v_gene: TRBV30
CDR3nt: TGTGCCTGGAGTGTTATGAGCGGGAGGTGGGGAAATGAGCAATTCTTC
CDR3aa: CAWSVMSGRWGNEQFF

d_gene: TRBD2
abundance: once
j_gene: TRBJ2-3
v_gene: TRBV11-2
CDR3nt: TGTGCCAGCAGCTTAGATAATCGGGGGGGCACAGATACGCAGTATTTT
CDR3aa: CASSLDNRGGTDTQYF

d_gene: NA
abundance: NA
j_gene: TRBJ1-1
v_gene: TRBV6-5
CDR3nt: TGTGCCAGCACCTCCTCAGGGGCGCGAACTGAAGCTTTCTTT
CDR3aa: CASTSSGARTEAFF

d_gene: TRBD2
abundance: NA
j_gene: TRBJ2-1
v_gene: TRBV5-1
CDR3nt: TGCGCCAGCAGCATACTAGCGGGAGAGGAGAATGAGCAGTTCTTC
CDR3aa: CASSILAGEENEQFF

d_gene: TRBD2
abundance: NA
j_gene: TRBJ2-3
v_gene: TRBV29-1
CDR3nt: TGCAGCGTTGTAAGGCGGGAGGGCACAGATACGCAGTATTTT
CDR3aa: CSVVRREGTDTQYF

d_gene: NA
abundance: NA
j_gene: TRBJ1-3
v_gene: TRBV5-6
CDR3nt: TGTGCCAGCAGCTTGGCCGCGACGGACACCATATATTTT
CDR3aa: CASSLAATDTIYF

d_gene: NA
abundance: few
j_gene: TRBJ1-1
v_gene: TRBV9
CDR3nt: TGTGCCAGCAGTGGAACGTCGGACACTGAAGCTTTCTTT
CDR3aa: CASSGTSDTEAFF